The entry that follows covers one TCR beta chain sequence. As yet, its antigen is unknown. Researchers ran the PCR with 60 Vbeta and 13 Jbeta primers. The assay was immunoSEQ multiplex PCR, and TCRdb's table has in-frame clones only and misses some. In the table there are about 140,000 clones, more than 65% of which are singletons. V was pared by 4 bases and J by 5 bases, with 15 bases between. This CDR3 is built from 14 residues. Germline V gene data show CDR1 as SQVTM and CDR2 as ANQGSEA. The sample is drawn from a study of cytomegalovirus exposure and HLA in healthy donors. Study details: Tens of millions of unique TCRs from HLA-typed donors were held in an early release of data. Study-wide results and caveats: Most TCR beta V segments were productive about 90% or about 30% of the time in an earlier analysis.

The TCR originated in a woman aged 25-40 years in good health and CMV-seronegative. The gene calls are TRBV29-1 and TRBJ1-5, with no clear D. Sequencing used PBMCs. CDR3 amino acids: CSVAYGGLHQPQHF. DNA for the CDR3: TGCAGCGTTGCCTACGGTGGGCTTCATCAGCCCCAGCATTTT.